This T cell receptor (beta chain) was captured by sequencing in a study of vaccination effects on CD4 cells after COVID-19. Overall study findings and caveats: The study found marked clonal contraction of infection- and vaccine-induced clones late after vaccination.

Assay: immunoSEQ multiplex PCR; the TCRdb copy retains only in-frame clones and omits some. The sample lists roughly 64,000 clones, under 85% occurring once. The germline V gene encodes CDR1 LNHDA and CDR2 SQIVND (reference sequence). This CDR3 has 17 residues. V was clipped by 7 bases and J by 1 base; unmatched bases: 7. A word on this clone: The antigen is undetermined.

Culture proceeded for approximately nine days, and CD4+ T cells were then isolated. This TCR was sampled from a human donor who had a prior SARS-CoV-2 infection. This chain links TRBV19 with TRBJ2-1; 13 bases fit TRBD2. This sample comprised CD4+ T cells from PBMCs cultured without peptide, obtained before COVID-19 vaccination. The CDR3 bases are TGTGCCAGTAAGGAACTAGCGGGGGGGCAGTCCTACAATGAGCAGTTCTTC. Its translation: CASKELAGGQSYNEQFF.